The sequence of this TCR beta chain was determined in a study of blood T cell repertoires in COVID-19. Overall study context: From the United States, Italy and Spain came samples of acute and convalescent COVID-19.

This CDR3 comprises 11 residues. Losses at the gene ends were 6 bases for V and 9 bases for J; bases not matched to a gene: 0. Germline V gives CDR1 SNHLY, CDR2 FYNNEI. Under the authors' procedure: Reference gene primers were amplified, and this amplification served to estimate nucleated cell counts. The table came from immunoSEQ multiplex PCR; TCRdb's copy has only in-frame clones and leaves some out. V, J and clone size reflect that table, while D and trimming were determined from the DNA. The sample contains about 100,000 clones, more than 85% of which appear only once. Sequencing was carried out using peripheral blood. The origin of this receptor is a man aged 18 to 30 with acute or convalescent COVID-19. The gene calls are TRBV2 and TRBJ2-5; 11 nucleotides align to TRBD1. In nucleotides, the CDR3 is TGTGCCAGCAGGGGACAGGGGGCCCAGTACTTC. This codes for CASRGQGAQYF.